This T cell receptor beta chain stems from a study of OX40 agonist ivuxolimab in advanced cancers. Study overall: Patients were dosed with the agonistic anti-OX40 (CD134) antibody ivuxolimab.

This clone came up a few times. Some clones are missing from TCRdb's copy, which holds only in-frame ones; the method was immunoSEQ multiplex PCR. The sample carries some 74,000 clones, roughly four fifths recorded once. Drawing of blood for sampling happened at baseline, at cycle 4 day 1, and at cycle 7 day 1. There are 15 residues in the CDR3. From germline, CDR1 is MNHEY and CDR2 SVGAGI. V was pared by 7 bases and J by 6 bases, with 12 bases of the junction left unmatched. The sequencing used CD4+ or CD8+ T cells sorted from blood, collected in a trial of the OX40 agonist ivuxolimab. J is TRBJ1-5 and V is TRBV6-5, with 7 bases fitting TRBD1. This sequence was found in an adult with an advanced solid tumor such as melanoma, head and neck, liver or kidney cancer. The CDR3 spells CASTQRQGSGQPQHF. In nucleotides, the CDR3 is TGTGCCAGCACCCAGAGACAGGGTTCGGGTCAGCCCCAGCATTTT.